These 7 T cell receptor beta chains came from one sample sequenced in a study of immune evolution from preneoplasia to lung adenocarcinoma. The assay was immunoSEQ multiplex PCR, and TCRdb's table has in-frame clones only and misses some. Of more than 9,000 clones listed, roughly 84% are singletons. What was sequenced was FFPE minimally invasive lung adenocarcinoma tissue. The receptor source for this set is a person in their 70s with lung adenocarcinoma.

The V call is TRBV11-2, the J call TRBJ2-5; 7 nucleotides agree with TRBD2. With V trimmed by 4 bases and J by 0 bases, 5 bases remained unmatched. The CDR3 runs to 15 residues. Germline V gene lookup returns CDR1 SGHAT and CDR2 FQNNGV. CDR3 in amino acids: CASSWASGNQETQYF. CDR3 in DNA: TGTGCCAGCAGCTGGGCGAGCGGGAACCAAGAGACCCAGTACTTC.

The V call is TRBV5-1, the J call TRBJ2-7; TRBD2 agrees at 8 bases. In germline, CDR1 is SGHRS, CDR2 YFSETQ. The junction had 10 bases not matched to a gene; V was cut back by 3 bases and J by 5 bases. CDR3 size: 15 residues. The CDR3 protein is CASSWVKRELDEQYF. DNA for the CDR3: TGCGCCAGCAGCTGGGTCAAGCGGGAGCTCGACGAGCAGTACTTC.

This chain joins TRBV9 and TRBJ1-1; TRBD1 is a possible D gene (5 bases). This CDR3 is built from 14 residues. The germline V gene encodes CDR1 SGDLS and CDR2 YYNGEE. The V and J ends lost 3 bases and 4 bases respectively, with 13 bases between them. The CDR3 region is CASSARDSSTEAFF. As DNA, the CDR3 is TGTGCCAGCAGCGCCCGGGACTCAAGCACTGAAGCTTTCTTT.

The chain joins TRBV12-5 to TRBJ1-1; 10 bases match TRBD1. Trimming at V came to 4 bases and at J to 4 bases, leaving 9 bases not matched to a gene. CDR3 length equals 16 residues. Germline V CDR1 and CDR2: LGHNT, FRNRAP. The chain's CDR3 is CASGWAGTGVGTEAFF. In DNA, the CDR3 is TGTGCTAGTGGTTGGGCCGGGACAGGGGTAGGCACTGAAGCTTTCTTT.

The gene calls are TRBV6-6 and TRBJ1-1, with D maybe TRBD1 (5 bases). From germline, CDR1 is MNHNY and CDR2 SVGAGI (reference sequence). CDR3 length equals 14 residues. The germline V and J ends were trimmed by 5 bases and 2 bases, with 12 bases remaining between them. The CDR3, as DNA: TGTGCCAGCAGTAAGGGGACGGTTAACACTGAAGCTTTCTTT. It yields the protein CASSKGTVNTEAFF.

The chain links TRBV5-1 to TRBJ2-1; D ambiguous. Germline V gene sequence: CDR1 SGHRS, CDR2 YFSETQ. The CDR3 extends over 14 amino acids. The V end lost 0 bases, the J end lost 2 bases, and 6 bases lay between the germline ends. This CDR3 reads CASSLGLTYNEQFF. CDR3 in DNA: TGCGCCAGCAGCTTGGGACTTACCTACAATGAGCAGTTCTTC.

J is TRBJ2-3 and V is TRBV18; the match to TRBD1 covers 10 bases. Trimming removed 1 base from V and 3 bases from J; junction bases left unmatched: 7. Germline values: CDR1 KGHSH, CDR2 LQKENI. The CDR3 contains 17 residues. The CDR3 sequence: CASSPRTWTGGTDTQYF. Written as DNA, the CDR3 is TGTGCCAGCTCACCACGGACCTGGACAGGGGGAACAGATACGCAGTATTTT. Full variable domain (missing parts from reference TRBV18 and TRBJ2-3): NAGVMQNPRHLVRRRGQEARLRCSPMKGHSHVYWYRQLPEEGLKFMVYLQKENIIDESGMPKERFSAEFPKEGPSILRIQQVVRGDSAAYFCASSPRTWTGGTDTQYFGPGTRLTVL.